This T cell receptor (beta chain) was retrieved from a study of OX40 agonist ivuxolimab in advanced cancers. TCRdb keeps only in-frame clones here, not all; method: immunoSEQ multiplex PCR. The profile covers almost 70,000 clones, with about four fifths appearing a single time and under 3% taken by the ten largest. Trimming removed 5 bases from V and 0 bases from J, with 11 bases in between. Germline CDR1 is MNHNY and CDR2 is SVGAGI (reference sequence). This CDR3 spans 15 amino acids. Specimen: CD4+ or CD8+ T cells sorted from blood, collected in a trial of the OX40 agonist ivuxolimab. This sequence originates from an adult with an advanced solid tumor such as melanoma, head and neck, liver or kidney cancer. The V gene is TRBV6-6, the J gene TRBJ1-3; D not certain. This chain's CDR3 is CASSPTSLSGNTIYF. Written as DNA, the CDR3 is TGTGCCAGCAGTCCCACCAGCCTCTCTGGAAACACCATATATTTT.